Listed here are 3 T cell receptor beta chains from one sample, sequenced in a study of siplizumab effects on memory and regulatory T cells. Assay: immunoSEQ multiplex PCR; the TCRdb copy retains only in-frame clones and omits some. The table records around 110,000 clones, approximately 94% of them present only once. Sequenced: non-Treg CD4+ T cells sorted from blood. The receptors come from a human donor in good health.

This clone appeared a single time. The rearrangement uses TRBV7-1 and TRBJ2-7; no definite D call. TRBV7-1 carries the ORF label, with uncertain function. V was pared by 4 bases and J by 3 bases, with 10 bases between. The CDR3 has 13 residues. In nucleotides, the CDR3 is TGTGCCAGCAGCTTATTGCAGTTCTACGAGCAGTACTTC. Its translation: CASSLLQFYEQYF.

The rearrangement joins TRBV5-1 to TRBJ1-4, with TRBD1 matching 8 bases. V shed 6 bases and J 8 bases; nucleotides not matched to a gene: 9. This CDR3 comprises 14 residues. In germline, CDR1 is SGHRS, CDR2 YFSETQ. The CDR3 bases are TGCGCCAGCACCTCGACAGGGGTGGGAGAAAAACTGTTTTTT. Translated: CASTSTGVGEKLFF.

The CDR3 DNA is TGTGCCACCGAGGGGGGGAGCTATGGCTACACCTTC. Protein product: CATEGGSYGYTF. V gene TRBV2 combines with J gene TRBJ1-2; TRBD1 is a possible D gene (6 bases). The germline V and J ends were trimmed by 10 bases and 4 bases, with 13 bases remaining between them. Germline CDR1 and CDR2: SNHLY and FYNNEI. This CDR3 is 12 amino acids long.